This T cell receptor beta chain came from a study of blood T cell repertoires in COVID-19. Study information: PBMCs, B-cell-depleted T cells, or T cells were the source of the cDNA or gDNA that made up the material.

Authors' data handling: Amplification of reference gene primers provided the estimated nucleated cell counts. Here immunoSEQ multiplex PCR was the method, and the copy in TCRdb shows in-frame clones only, minus some. V, J and clone size derive from that table, while D and trimming were established from the DNA sequence. In the table there are a few hundred thousand clones, roughly 84% of which are singletons. About this clone: This CDR3 is also generated by other DNA sequences in the sample.

Clinical history as reported by participants underpinned cohort assignment. Resolution of symptoms, clearance, or two negative PCRs was present in recovered Cohort 3 donors. Losses at the gene ends were 4 bases for V and 2 bases for J; bases not matched to a gene: 2. This CDR3 has 14 residues. Germline CDR1 and CDR2: SNHLY and FYNNEI. Sequenced input: PBMCs or T cells enriched from blood (not recorded which). The chain carries TRBV2 and TRBJ1-1; 9 bases line up with TRBD1. The origin of this receptor is a woman aged 40 to 50 who had recovered from COVID-19. DNA for the CDR3: TGTGCCAGCAGTGTGGGACAGGGTAACACTGAAGCTTTCTTT. Translating it yields CASSVGQGNTEAFF.